Listed here are 21 T cell receptor beta chains from one sample, sequenced in a study of cytomegalovirus exposure and HLA in healthy donors. Primers included in the PCR were 60 Vbeta and 13 Jbeta primers. Libraries were prepared by immunoSEQ multiplex PCR; TCRdb keeps only in-frame clonotypes and omits some of them. The sample has fewer than 200,000 clones; over 75% are singletons. Sequencing input: PBMCs. Every receptor here comes from a male donor in good health and CMV-seronegative.

This chain joins TRBV6-5 and TRBJ1-3; unclear D gene. Germline loops: CDR1 MNHEY, CDR2 SVGAGI. This CDR3 is 15 amino acids long. The ends were cut back, 0 bases at V and 0 bases at J, with 6 bases in the middle. CDR3 sequence (DNA): TGTGCCAGCAGTTACTCCGGGTACTCTGGAAACACCATATATTTT. Translation gives CASSYSGYSGNTIYF.

This rearrangement joins TRBV5-1 to TRBJ2-2; 9 bases agree with TRBD1. Germline CDR1 reads SGHRS; CDR2 reads YFSETQ. The trim removed 7 bases at V and 7 bases at J, leaving 8 bases unmatched. The CDR3 sequence is 14 residues long. In DNA form, the CDR3 reads TGCGCCAGCGTACGGGACAGGGAAATCGGGGAGCTGTTTTTT. Residues: CASVRDREIGELFF.

This clone showed up just a few times. This same CDR3 is encoded by further DNA sequences in the sample. The V call is TRBV6-5, the J call TRBJ1-1, with TRBD1 matching 7 bases. Trimming cost V 6 bases and J 2 bases; bases outside gene matches: 6. The length of the CDR3 is 14 residues. CDR1 is MNHEY, CDR2 SVGAGI, per germline. The CDR3 is CASSRQGTNTEAFF. The CDR3, as DNA: TGTGCCAGCAGCCGACAGGGAACTAACACTGAAGCTTTCTTT.

The rearrangement joins TRBV2 to TRBJ1-6, with a weak D call TRBD1 (5 bases). The CDR3 contains 15 residues. Per germline, CDR1 SNHLY and CDR2 FYNNEI. V dropped 7 bases and J dropped 6 bases, with 16 bases sitting between them. Here the CDR3 DNA reads TGTGCCAGCAATCCGCGGGGCGGGGGTAATTCACCCCTCCACTTT. Translated, it gives CASNPRGGGNSPLHF.

This clone was counted a few times. This rearrangement joins TRBV7-9 to TRBJ2-2; D is possibly TRBD2 (7 bases). The CDR3 length is 19 residues. Trimming left V 3 bases short and J 0 bases short, with 20 bases between. Germline V gene lookup returns CDR1 SEHNR and CDR2 FQNEAQ (reference sequence). Here the CDR3 reads CASSFRGGGGFANTGELFF. The CDR3 DNA follows: TGTGCCAGCAGCTTCCGCGGGGGCGGGGGCTTTGCGAACACCGGGGAGCTGTTTTTT.

This chain joins TRBV5-1 and TRBJ1-5; TRBD1 might be the D (5 bases). CDR3 length: 17 residues. Trimming removed 2 bases at V and 4 bases at J, with 19 bases between. Germline loops: CDR1 SGHRS, CDR2 YFSETQ. The CDR3 sequence is CASSLQILRQLNQPQHF. As DNA, the CDR3 is TGCGCCAGCAGCTTACAAATACTCCGACAGCTAAATCAGCCCCAGCATTTT.

The chain is built from TRBV6-6 and TRBJ1-1; D gene ambiguous. CDR1 and CDR2 from the germline V gene are MNHNY and SVGAGI (reference sequence). Trimming left V 7 bases short and J 6 bases short, with 12 bases between. The CDR3 contains 12 residues. As DNA, the CDR3 is TGTGCCAGCACCGCCGGAGGTTCTGAAGCTTTCTTT. Translated, it gives CASTAGGSEAFF.

This clone has a handful of counts. J is TRBJ1-3 and V is TRBV4-1; D not certain. Germline CDR1 MGHRA, CDR2 YSYEKL. V was trimmed by 0 bases and J by 4 bases, leaving 16 bases between them. CDR3 size: 17 residues. The CDR3 nucleotides are TGCGCCAGCAGCCAAGATTCAGGCAGATACTCCGGAAACACCATATATTTT. Amino acid sequence: CASSQDSGRYSGNTIYF.

This clone was seen more than once but under ten times. The chain couples TRBV6-1 to TRBJ2-4; D is unresolved. Deletions cut 5 bases from V and 7 bases from J, with 6 bases between. The germline V gene has CDR1 MNHNS and CDR2 SASEGT. The CDR3 length is 11 residues. CDR3 sequence reads: CASSTGNIQYF. The CDR3 coding sequence is TGTGCCAGCAGTACGGGTAACATTCAGTACTTC.

This chain links TRBV5-1 with TRBJ1-5, with D possibly being TRBD1 (5 bases). CDR3 size: 16 residues. Trimming took off 0 bases at V and 2 bases at J, with 12 bases between the two ends. Per germline, CDR1 SGHRS and CDR2 YFSETQ. The CDR3 loop reads CASSLGGGIGNQPQHF. The CDR3 DNA reads TGCGCCAGCAGCTTGGGGGGGGGAATAGGCAATCAGCCCCAGCATTTT.

This chain links TRBV6-5 with TRBJ2-7, with TRBD1 as a possible D gene (6 bases). CDR1 is MNHEY, CDR2 SVGAGI, per germline. Trimming shortened V by 6 bases and J by 4 bases, and 19 bases separated the two germline ends. This CDR3 spans 15 amino acids. The CDR3 DNA is TGTGCCAGCAGACCTGACAGGAGGCGATGGTACGAGCAGTACTTC. Translated: CASRPDRRRWYEQYF.

The chain has TRBV4-1 and TRBJ2-1, with unresolved D. Germline V gene lookup returns CDR1 MGHRA and CDR2 YSYEKL. There are 16 residues in the CDR3. The V end was cut by 5 bases, the J end by 0 bases, with 14 bases between. The CDR3 sequence: CASSTRLRSSYNEQFF. The CDR3 nucleotides are TGCGCCAGCAGCACCCGACTGAGGAGCTCCTACAATGAGCAGTTCTTC.

This sequence joins TRBV18 and TRBJ2-1, with TRBD1 as a possible D gene (6 bases). The germline V and J ends were trimmed by 3 bases and 4 bases, with 16 bases remaining between them. The CDR3 covers 16 residues. CDR1 is KGHSH, CDR2 LQKENI, per germline. The CDR3 region is CASSPSGALIYNEQFF. The CDR3 region has the DNA TGTGCCAGCTCACCTTCAGGGGCCTTAATTTACAATGAGCAGTTCTTC. The whole variable domain, remainder taken from reference TRBV18 and TRBJ2-1, is NAGVMQNPRHLVRRRGQEARLRCSPMKGHSHVYWYRQLPEEGLKFMVYLQKENIIDESGMPKERFSAEFPKEGPSILRIQQVVRGDSAAYFCASSPSGALIYNEQFFGPGTRLTVL.

This chain links TRBV2 with TRBJ1-1; D remains ambiguous. V shed 3 bases and J shed 8 bases, with 7 bases lying between them. The CDR3 contains 11 residues. CDR1 and CDR2 from the germline V gene are SNHLY and FYNNEI. CDR3 nucleotides: TGTGCCAGCAGTGACGAGAGGGAAGCTTTCTTT. Protein product: CASSDEREAFF.

This rearrangement joins TRBV2 to TRBJ1-1, with D possibly TRBD1 on 6 matching bases. There are 14 residues in the CDR3. The ends were cut back, 2 bases at V and 11 bases at J, with 18 bases in the middle. CDR1 is SNHLY and CDR2 is FYNNEI in the germline V gene. The CDR3 DNA is TGTGCCAGCAGTGAAATATTGGTGGACAGCCTCGCTTTCTTT. This translates into CASSEILVDSLAFF.

The V call is TRBV19, the J call TRBJ2-1; the D gene is possibly TRBD1 (5 bases). This CDR3 has 13 amino acids. CDR1 is LNHDA and CDR2 is SQIVND in the germline V gene (reference sequence). Trimming took 7 bases from V and 8 from J, leaving 15 bases between them. CDR3 amino acids: CASNPKWGYEQFF. In DNA, the CDR3 is TGTGCCAGTAACCCGAAGTGGGGCTATGAGCAGTTCTTC.

This CDR3 is CASSQDDSSNQPQHF. CDR3 bases: TGCGCCAGCAGCCAAGATGACAGTAGCAATCAGCCCCAGCATTTT. The V and J genes are TRBV4-3 and TRBJ1-5; weak D call: TRBD1 (5 bases). V lost 0 bases and J lost 0, with 6 bases in between. CDR1 is LGHNA, CDR2 YSLEER, per germline. This CDR3 spans 15 amino acids.

This rearrangement joins TRBV5-4 to TRBJ2-3; a possible D gene is TRBD2 (6 bases). This CDR3 has 12 amino acids. Germline-derived CDR1 and CDR2 are SGHNT and YYREEE (reference sequence). V was trimmed by 4 bases and J by 4 bases, leaving 7 bases between them. Here the CDR3 DNA reads TGTGCCAGCAGCCCGGGGGCAGATACGCAGTATTTT. Amino acids: CASSPGADTQYF.

The chain combines TRBV2 with TRBJ1-1, with 8 bases matching TRBD1. With 5 bases clipped from V and 5 bases from J, the junction kept 10 bases outside the gene matches. Germline V gives CDR1 SNHLY, CDR2 FYNNEI. The CDR3 runs 15 residues. The CDR3, as DNA: TGTGCCAGCAGTCCTCAGGGGGCAGTTTGGACTGAAGCTTTCTTT. Protein product: CASSPQGAVWTEAFF.

V and J are TRBV7-8 and TRBJ2-3; 8 bases agree with TRBD2. V trimming: 1 base; J trimming: 0 bases; junction bases outside the gene matches: 9. Germline V gene data show CDR1 as SGHVS and CDR2 as FQNEAQ. CDR3 length: 18 amino acids. The CDR3 region is CASSLDGAGGMSTDTQYF. DNA for the CDR3: TGTGCCAGCAGCTTAGATGGGGCGGGGGGCATGAGCACAGATACGCAGTATTTT. Together with reference TRBV7-8 and TRBJ2-3, the CDR3 gives the full variable domain: GAGVSQSPRYKVAKRGQDVALRCDPISGHVSLFWYQQALGQGPEFLTYFQNEAQLDKSGLPSDRFFAERPEGSVSTLKIQRTQQEDSAVYLCASSLDGAGGMSTDTQYFGPGTRLTVL.

A few counts support this clone. This chain uses TRBV15 with TRBJ1-1; possibly TRBD1 for D (5 bases). The CDR3 sequence is 13 residues long. Per germline, CDR1 LNHNV and CDR2 YYDKDF (reference sequence). Trimming took off 4 bases at V and 0 bases at J, with 6 bases between the two ends. The CDR3 spells CATSKGVNTEAFF. CDR3 nucleotides: TGTGCCACCAGCAAAGGGGTGAACACTGAAGCTTTCTTT.